This T cell receptor beta chain was retrieved from a study of T cells in women clearing cervical HPV infection. Study information: Donors had HPV16-related CIN3 or worse; 2 had invasive cancer. Blood came at first lesion visit for cases, post-clearance for controls. For cases, blood was sampled a median approximately 150 days after lesion detection, interquartile range roughly 85 to 220 days. Control women cleared a single incident HPV16 infection within 12 months.

The CDR3 spans 15 residues. With 4 bases removed from V and 0 bases from J, the gap between germline ends came to 11 bases. The germline gives CDR1 SGHNT, CDR2 YYREEE (reference sequence). Comment on this clone: The read terminates 3 residues ahead of where the CDR3 ends, so the germline J gene completes it.

Clones were read by immunoSEQ multiplex PCR, and TCRdb kept only the in-frame ones, dropping some. Its table records around 30,000 clones. Sequences were obtained from blood buffy coat. The chain links TRBV5-4 to TRBJ2-4; D may be TRBD1 (6 bases). The sequence was obtained from a woman between 18 and 70 years old with a cervical HPV16 infection that either progressed to CIN3+ or cleared (not recorded which). CDR3 residues: CASSGLQGAKNIQYF. Partial CDR3 DNA: TGTGCCAGCAGCGGCCTACAGGGAGCCAAAAACATT.